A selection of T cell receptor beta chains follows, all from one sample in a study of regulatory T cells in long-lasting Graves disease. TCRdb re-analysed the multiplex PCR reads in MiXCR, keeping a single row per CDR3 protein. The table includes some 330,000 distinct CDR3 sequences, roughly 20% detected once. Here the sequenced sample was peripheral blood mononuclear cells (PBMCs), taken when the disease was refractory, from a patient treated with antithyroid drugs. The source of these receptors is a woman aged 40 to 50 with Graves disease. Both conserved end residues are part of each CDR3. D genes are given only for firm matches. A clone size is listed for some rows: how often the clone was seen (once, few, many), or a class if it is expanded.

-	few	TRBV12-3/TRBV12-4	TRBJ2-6	CASSLVSQVLTF	TGTGCCAGCAGTTTAGTCAGTCAGGTCCTGACTTTC
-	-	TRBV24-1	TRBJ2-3	CATSDPAKGTIADTQYF	TGTGCCACCAGTGATCCCGCTAAGGGGACGATAGCCGATACGCAGTATTTT
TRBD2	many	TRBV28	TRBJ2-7	CASTRTSGSYEQYF	TGTGCCAGCACCCGGACTAGCGGGAGTTACGAGCAGTACTTC
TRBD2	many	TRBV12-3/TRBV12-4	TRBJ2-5	CASRPSVLAGQETQYF	TGTGCCAGCAGGCCCTCGGTGCTAGCGGGACAGGAGACCCAGTACTTC
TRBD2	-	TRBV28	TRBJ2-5	CASSTGLAAQKTQYF	TGTGCCAGCAGCACAGGACTAGCGGCACAAAAGACCCAGTACTTC
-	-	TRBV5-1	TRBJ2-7	CASSLAEEGEQYF	TGCGCCAGCAGCTTGGCCGAGGAGGGGGAGCAGTACTTC
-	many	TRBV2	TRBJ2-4	CASTEQGIAKNIQYF	TGTGCCAGCACAGAACAGGGAATAGCCAAAAACATTCAGTACTTC
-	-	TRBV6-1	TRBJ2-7	CANSPIDSPPYEQYF	TGTGCCAACAGTCCCATTGACAGTCCTCCCTACGAGCAGTACTTC
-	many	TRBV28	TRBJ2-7	CASSLGRRIPSYEQYF	TGTGCCAGCAGTTTAGGTCGGAGGATACCCTCCTACGAGCAGTACTTC
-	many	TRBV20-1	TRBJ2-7	CSARDGSYEQYF	TGCAGTGCTAGAGATGGATCTTACGAGCAGTACTTC
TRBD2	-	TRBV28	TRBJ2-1	CASSLFLADNEQFF	TGTGCCAGCAGTTTATTTCTAGCGGATAATGAGCAGTTCTTC
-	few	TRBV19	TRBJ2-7	CASSTGLRGGEQYF	TGTGCCAGTAGCACGGGACTGCGGGGCGGGGAGCAGTACTTC
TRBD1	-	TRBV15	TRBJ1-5	CATSPGTVYQPQHF	TGTGCCACCAGCCCCGGGACAGTCTATCAGCCCCAGCATTTT
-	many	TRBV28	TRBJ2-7	CASSNPDLTYEQYF	TGTGCCAGCAGCAACCCGGACTTGACCTACGAGCAGTACTTC
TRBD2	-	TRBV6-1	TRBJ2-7	CASSRGLASEQYF	TGTGCCAGCAGCCGAGGACTAGCGAGCGAGCAGTACTTC
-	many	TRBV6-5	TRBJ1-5	CASSSRRGRQPQHF	TGTGCCAGCAGTTCTCGACGGGGACGACAGCCCCAGCATTTT
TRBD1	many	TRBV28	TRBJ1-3	CASAEIGGGNTIYF	TGTGCCAGCGCCGAGATAGGGGGCGGAAACACCATATATTTT
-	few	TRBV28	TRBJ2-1	CASSTGSYNEQFF	TGTGCCAGTTCGACAGGTTCCTACAATGAGCAGTTCTTC
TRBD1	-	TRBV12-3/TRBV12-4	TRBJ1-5	CASSPGQSSNQPQHF	TGTGCCAGCTCACCGGGACAGAGCAGCAATCAGCCCCAGCATTTT
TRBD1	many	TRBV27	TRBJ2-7	CASRIGQVTYEQYF	TGTGCCAGCAGAATAGGACAGGTTACCTACGAGCAGTACTTC
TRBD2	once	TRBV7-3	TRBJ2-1	CASTLSWTSGRHYDEQFF	TGTGCCAGCACCCTTTCATGGACTAGCGGGAGGCACTACGATGAGCAGTTCTTC
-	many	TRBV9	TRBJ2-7	CASSVEGSQMSEQYF	TGTGCCAGCAGCGTAGAAGGGTCCCAAATGTCCGAGCAGTACTTC
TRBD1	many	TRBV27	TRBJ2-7	CASSLGQGAHEQYF	TGTGCCAGCAGTCTGGGACAGGGGGCCCACGAGCAGTACTTC
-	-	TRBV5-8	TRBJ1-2	CASSLGDSRTGGYTF	TGTGCCAGCAGCTTGGGGGACTCAAGAACGGGGGGCTACACCTTC
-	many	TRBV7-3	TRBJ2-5	CASSLQASPVETQYF	TGTGCCAGCAGCTTACAGGCCTCCCCAGTGGAGACCCAGTACTTC
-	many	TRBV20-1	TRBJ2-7	CSASVRSGGYEQYF	TGCAGTGCTAGTGTTAGAAGCGGTGGCTACGAGCAGTACTTC
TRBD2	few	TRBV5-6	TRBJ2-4	CASSIGTSGAKNIQYF	TGTGCCAGCAGCATCGGGACTAGCGGAGCCAAAAACATTCAGTACTTC
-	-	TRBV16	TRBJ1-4	CASSQFPKAVGEKLFF	TGTGCCAGCAGCCAATTCCCGAAAGCCGTAGGGGAAAAACTGTTTTTT
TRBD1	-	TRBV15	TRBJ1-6	CATSIGTGWNSPLHF	TGTGCCACCAGCATCGGGACAGGCTGGAATTCACCCCTCCACTTT
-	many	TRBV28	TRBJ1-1	CASSFPRMNTEAFF	TGTGCCAGCAGTTTCCCAAGGATGAACACTGAAGCTTTCTTT
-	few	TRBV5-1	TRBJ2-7	CASSLGPVSSYEQYF	TGCGCCAGCAGCTTAGGACCAGTATCCTCCTACGAGCAGTACTTC
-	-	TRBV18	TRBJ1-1	CASSPGGSHTEAFF	TGTGCCAGCTCACCAGGCGGATCTCACACTGAAGCTTTCTTT
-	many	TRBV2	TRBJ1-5	CASSELVNQPQHF	TGTGCCAGCAGTGAACTCGTGAATCAGCCCCAGCATTTT
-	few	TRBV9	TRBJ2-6	CASGNSGANVLTF	TGTGCCAGCGGTAACTCTGGGGCCAACGTCCTGACTTTC
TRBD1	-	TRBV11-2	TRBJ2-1	CASRGQSMYNEQFF	TGTGCCAGCAGGGGACAGAGCATGTACAATGAGCAGTTCTTC